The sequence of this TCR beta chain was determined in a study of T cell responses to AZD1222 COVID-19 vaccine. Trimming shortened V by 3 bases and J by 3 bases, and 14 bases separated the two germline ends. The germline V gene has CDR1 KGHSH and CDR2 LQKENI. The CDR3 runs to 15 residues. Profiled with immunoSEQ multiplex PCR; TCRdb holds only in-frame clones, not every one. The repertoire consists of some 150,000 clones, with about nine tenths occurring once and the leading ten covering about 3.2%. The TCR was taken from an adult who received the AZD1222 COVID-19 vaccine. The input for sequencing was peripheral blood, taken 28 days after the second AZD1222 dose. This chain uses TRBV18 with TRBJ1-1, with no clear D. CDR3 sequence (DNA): TGTGCCAGCTCACCGCGGGTTGGAGAGGACACTGAAGCTTTCTTT. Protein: CASSPRVGEDTEAFF.